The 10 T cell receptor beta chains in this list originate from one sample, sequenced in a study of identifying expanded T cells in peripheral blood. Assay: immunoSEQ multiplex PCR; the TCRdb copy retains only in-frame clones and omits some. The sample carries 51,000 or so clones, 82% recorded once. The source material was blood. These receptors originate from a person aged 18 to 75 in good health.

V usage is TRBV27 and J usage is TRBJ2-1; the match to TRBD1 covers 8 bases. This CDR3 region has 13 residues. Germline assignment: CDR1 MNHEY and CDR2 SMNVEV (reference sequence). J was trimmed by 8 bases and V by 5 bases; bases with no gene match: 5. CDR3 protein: CASSPGQGYEQFF. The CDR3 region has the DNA TGTGCCAGCAGTCCCGGACAGGGCTATGAGCAGTTCTTC.

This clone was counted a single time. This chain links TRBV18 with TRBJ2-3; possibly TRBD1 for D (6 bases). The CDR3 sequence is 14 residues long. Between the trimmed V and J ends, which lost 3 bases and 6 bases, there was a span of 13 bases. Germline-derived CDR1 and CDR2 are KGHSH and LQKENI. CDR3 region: CASSPEGDWDTQYF. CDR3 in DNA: TGTGCCAGCTCACCCGAGGGGGATTGGGATACGCAGTATTTT. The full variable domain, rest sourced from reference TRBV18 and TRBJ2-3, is NAGVMQNPRHLVRRRGQEARLRCSPMKGHSHVYWYRQLPEEGLKFMVYLQKENIIDESGMPKERFSAEFPKEGPSILRIQQVVRGDSAAYFCASSPEGDWDTQYFGPGTRLTVL.

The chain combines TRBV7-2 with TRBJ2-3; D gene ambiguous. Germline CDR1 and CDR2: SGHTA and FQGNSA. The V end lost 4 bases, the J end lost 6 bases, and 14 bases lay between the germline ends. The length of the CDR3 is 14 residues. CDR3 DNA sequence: TGTGCCAGCAGCTACCCCCCCAATGGGGATACGCAGTATTTT. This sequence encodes CASSYPPNGDTQYF.

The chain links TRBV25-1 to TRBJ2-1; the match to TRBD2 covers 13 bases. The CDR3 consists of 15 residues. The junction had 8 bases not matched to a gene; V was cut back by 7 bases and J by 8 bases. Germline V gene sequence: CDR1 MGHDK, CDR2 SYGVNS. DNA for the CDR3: TGTGCCAGCACCGGGACTAGCGGGACCTCGGATGAGCAGTTCTTC. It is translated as CASTGTSGTSDEQFF. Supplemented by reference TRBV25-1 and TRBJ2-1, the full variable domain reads EADIYQTPRYLVIGTGKKITLECSQTMGHDKMYWYQQDPGMELHLIHYSYGVNSTEKGDLSSESTVSRIRTEHFPLTLESARPSHTSQYLCASTGTSGTSDEQFFGPGTRLTVL.

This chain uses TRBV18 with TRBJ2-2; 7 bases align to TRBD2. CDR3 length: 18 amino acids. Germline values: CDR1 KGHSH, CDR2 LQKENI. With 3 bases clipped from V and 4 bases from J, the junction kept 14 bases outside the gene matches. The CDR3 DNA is TGTGCCAGCTCACCGGTTATCGTGGCGGGAGTCGGCACCGGGGAGCTGTTTTTT. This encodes CASSPVIVAGVGTGELFF.

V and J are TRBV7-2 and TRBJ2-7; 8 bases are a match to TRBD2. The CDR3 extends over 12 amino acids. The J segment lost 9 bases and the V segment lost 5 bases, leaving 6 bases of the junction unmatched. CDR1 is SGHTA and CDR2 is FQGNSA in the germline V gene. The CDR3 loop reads CASSPNLAGQYF. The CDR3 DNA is TGTGCCAGCAGCCCCAATCTAGCGGGGCAGTACTTC.

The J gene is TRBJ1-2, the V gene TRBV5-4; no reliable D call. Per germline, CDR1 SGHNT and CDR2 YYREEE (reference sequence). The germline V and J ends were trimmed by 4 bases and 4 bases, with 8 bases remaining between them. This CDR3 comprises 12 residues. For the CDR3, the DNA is TGTGCCAGCAGCCTCAACGGCTATGGCTACACCTTC. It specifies CASSLNGYGYTF.

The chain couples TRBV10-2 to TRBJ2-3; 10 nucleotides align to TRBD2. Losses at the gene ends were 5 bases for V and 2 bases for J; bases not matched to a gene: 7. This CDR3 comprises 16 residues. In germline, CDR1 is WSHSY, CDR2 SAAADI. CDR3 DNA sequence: TGCGCCAGCAGTCTCACTAGCGGGAAGACCACAGATACGCAGTATTTT. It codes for CASSLTSGKTTDTQYF.

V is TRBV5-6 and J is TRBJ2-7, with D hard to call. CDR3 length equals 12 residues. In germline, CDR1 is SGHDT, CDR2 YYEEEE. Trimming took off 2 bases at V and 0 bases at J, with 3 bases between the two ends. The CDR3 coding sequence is TGTGCCAGCAGCTTTGGCTCCTACGAGCAGTACTTC. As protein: CASSFGSYEQYF.

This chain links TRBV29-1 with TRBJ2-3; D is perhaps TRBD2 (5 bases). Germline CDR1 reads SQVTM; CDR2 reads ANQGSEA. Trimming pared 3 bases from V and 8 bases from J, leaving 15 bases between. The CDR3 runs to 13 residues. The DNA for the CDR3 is TGCAGCGTTGATGTTGCGGGCATCAGTACGCAGTATTTT. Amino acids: CSVDVAGISTQYF.